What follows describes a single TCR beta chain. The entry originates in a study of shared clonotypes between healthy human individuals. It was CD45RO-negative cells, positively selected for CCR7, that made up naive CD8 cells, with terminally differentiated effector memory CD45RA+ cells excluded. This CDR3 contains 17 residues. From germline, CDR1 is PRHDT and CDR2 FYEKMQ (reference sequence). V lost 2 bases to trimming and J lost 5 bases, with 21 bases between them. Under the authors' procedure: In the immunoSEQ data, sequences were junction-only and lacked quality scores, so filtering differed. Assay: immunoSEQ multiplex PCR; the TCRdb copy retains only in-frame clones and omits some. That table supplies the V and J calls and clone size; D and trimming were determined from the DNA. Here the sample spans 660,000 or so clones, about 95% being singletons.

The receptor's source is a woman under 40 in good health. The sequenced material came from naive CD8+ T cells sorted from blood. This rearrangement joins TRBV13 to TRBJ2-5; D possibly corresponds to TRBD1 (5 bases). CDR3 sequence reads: CASSLSERDSPHETQYF. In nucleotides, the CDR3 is TGTGCCAGCAGCTTAAGTGAGCGCGACAGCCCCCATGAGACCCAGTACTTC.